This paragraph reports one T cell receptor beta chain. This entry is derived from a study of immune evolution from preneoplasia to lung adenocarcinoma. This CDR3 spans 13 amino acids. Germline CDR1 and CDR2: MNHEY and SVGAGI. V shed 8 bases, J shed 8 bases, and the junction held 5 bases outside the gene matches. Generated by immunoSEQ multiplex PCR, the TCRdb table keeps only in-frame clones and is missing some. Of thousands of clones listed, 80% to 90% are singletons. The receptor was isolated from a person aged 65 to 79 with lung adenocarcinoma. The chain employs TRBV6-5 and TRBJ2-1, with 11 bases aligning to TRBD2. The material sequenced was FFPE minimally invasive lung adenocarcinoma tissue. CDR3 protein: CASVSGGGYEQFF. The CDR3 region has the DNA TGTGCCAGCGTTAGCGGGGGGGGGTATGAGCAGTTCTTC.